This TCR beta chain comes out of a study of cytomegalovirus exposure and HLA in healthy donors. On this clone itself: No antigen is known for it.

Germline lookup yields CDR1 SEHNR and CDR2 FQNEAQ (reference sequence). Trimming stripped 0 bases from V and 6 bases from J, with 12 bases between. The CDR3 sequence is 15 residues long. The study, taken as a whole, reports: In vitro, three CMV-associated chains proved specific for CMV antigens. There were 150 to 200 TCR beta chains listed as cytomegalovirus-associated.

Separate from the 666-subject first cohort, the approximately 130-subject validation cohort was the one that the donors belonged to. Sequencing was performed with immunoSEQ multiplex PCR; in TCRdb, only in-frame clones are kept and a portion is missing. This table holds 100,000 to 150,000 clones, about 90% found once. Sequencing was done on a sample of PBMCs. This receptor was obtained from a man aged 25 to 45 in good health and CMV-seronegative. The chain couples TRBV7-9 to TRBJ2-1, with a tentative D call TRBD2 (6 bases). Written as DNA, the CDR3 is TGTGCCAGCAGCTTAGCGGGGGGTACCTTCAATGAGCAGTTCTTC. Its protein is CASSLAGGTFNEQFF.